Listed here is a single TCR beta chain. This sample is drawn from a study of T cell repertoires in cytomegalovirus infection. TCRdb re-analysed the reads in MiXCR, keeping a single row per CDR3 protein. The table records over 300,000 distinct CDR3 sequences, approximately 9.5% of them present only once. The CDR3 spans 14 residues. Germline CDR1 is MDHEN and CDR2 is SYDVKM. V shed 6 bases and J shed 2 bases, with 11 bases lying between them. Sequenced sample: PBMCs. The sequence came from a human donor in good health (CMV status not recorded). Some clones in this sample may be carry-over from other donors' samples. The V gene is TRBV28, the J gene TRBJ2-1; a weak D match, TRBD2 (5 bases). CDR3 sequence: CASSASGTYNEQFF. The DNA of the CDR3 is TGTGCCAGCAGCGCCAGCGGTACCTACAATGAGCAGTTCTTC.